This passage covers 31 T cell receptor beta chains from one sample sequenced in a study of CD8 T cells in Susac syndrome. Reverse transcription used roughly 0.45 to 1 ug RNA and random hexamers. TCRdb redid the calling of the immunoSEQ multiplex PCR reads with MiXCR, one entry per CDR3 protein. Of more than 150,000 distinct CDR3 sequences listed, less than 97% were seen once; the top ten hold about 0.15%. The sample taken for sequencing was CD8+ T cells from PBMCs. These receptors came from a human donor with multiple sclerosis.

The CDR3 region is CAWSADRDMNTEAFF. In DNA form, the CDR3 reads TGTGCCTGGAGTGCCGACCGGGACATGAACACTGAAGCTTTCTTT. The J gene is TRBJ1-1, the V gene TRBV30; D is possibly TRBD1 (6 bases). The V and J ends lost 1 base and 0 bases respectively, with 12 bases between them. This CDR3 is built from 15 residues. Germline CDR1 reads GTSNPN; CDR2 reads SVGIG (reference sequence).

This chain's CDR3 is CASSLGALGGYTF. The CDR3, as DNA: TGTGCCAGCAGCCTAGGGGCCCTCGGGGGCTACACCTTC. V usage is TRBV27 and J usage is TRBJ1-2; D might be TRBD1 (5 bases). The CDR3 covers 13 residues. CDR1 MNHEY and CDR2 SMNVEV come from the germline V gene (reference sequence). The germline V and J ends were trimmed by 6 bases and 8 bases, with 16 bases remaining between them.

The chain couples TRBV6-6 to TRBJ2-1; 10 nucleotides line up with TRBD1. The CDR3 consists of 13 residues. Germline V gives CDR1 MNHNY, CDR2 SVGAGI (reference sequence). Trimming removed 7 bases from V and 10 bases from J; junction bases left unmatched: 7. The CDR3 here is CASNPGQGNEQFF. The CDR3 bases are TGTGCCAGCAATCCGGGACAGGGGAACGAGCAGTTCTTC.

The gene calls are TRBV7-9 and TRBJ2-6; no definite D call. The CDR3 has 16 amino acids. V was cut by 1 base and J by 0 bases, with 7 bases left in between. The germline CDR1 and CDR2 sequences are SEHNR and FQNEAQ (reference sequence). CDR3 sequence reads: CASSLVEVSGANVLTF. The CDR3, as DNA: TGTGCCAGCAGCTTAGTCGAAGTCTCTGGGGCCAACGTCCTGACTTTC.

The chain has TRBV12-3 or TRBV12-4 and TRBJ1-3; D gene uncertain. The CDR3 loop spans 16 amino acids. The ends were cut back, 0 bases at V and 0 bases at J, with 9 bases in the middle. DNA of the CDR3: TGTGCCAGCAGTTTAGCCATCCGGGTCTCTGGAAACACCATATATTTT. Translated, it gives CASSLAIRVSGNTIYF.

V and J are TRBV30 and TRBJ2-3; TRBD2 matches at 13 bases. With 3 bases clipped from V and 2 bases from J, the junction kept 5 bases outside the gene matches. CDR1 is GTSNPN and CDR2 is SVGIG in the germline V gene (reference sequence). This CDR3 has 16 amino acids. The CDR3 sequence: CAWRRGLAGPTDTQYF. The CDR3 nucleotides read TGTGCCTGGAGGCGGGGACTAGCGGGGCCCACAGATACGCAGTATTTT.

This chain uses TRBV6-5 with TRBJ1-1, with TRBD1 matching 7 bases. V trimming: 10 bases; J trimming: 6 bases; junction bases outside the gene matches: 11. The CDR3 sequence is 13 residues long. Germline V gives CDR1 MNHEY, CDR2 SVGAGI. Here the CDR3 reads CATSPGQSAEAFF. The CDR3 DNA reads TGTGCCACCTCTCCGGGACAGAGCGCTGAAGCTTTCTTT.

The genes are TRBV20-1 and TRBJ2-7; D may correspond to TRBD1 or TRBD2 (5 bases each). Germline CDR1 is DFQATT and CDR2 is SNEGSKA (reference sequence). The CDR3 covers 15 residues. V was pared by 5 bases and J by 1 base, with 18 bases between. CDR3 nucleotide sequence: TGCAGTGCTGAATCCAGGGAGCCGTTATCCTACGAGCAGTACTTC. This encodes CSAESREPLSYEQYF.

The V call is TRBV18, the J call TRBJ2-7, with a tentative D call TRBD2 (6 bases). V shed 4 bases and J shed 3 bases, with 16 bases lying between them. This CDR3 contains 15 residues. Germline V lookup: CDR1 KGHSH, CDR2 LQKENI. The CDR3 sequence: CASSLSGTEGYEQYF. For the CDR3, the DNA is TGTGCCAGCTCACTTTCCGGGACTGAGGGCTACGAGCAGTACTTC.

V and J are TRBV2 and TRBJ1-6, with D possibly TRBD1 on 5 matching bases. This CDR3 has 13 residues. The V gene lost 4 bases and the J gene lost 9 bases, with 10 bases spanning the gap. Germline-derived CDR1 and CDR2 are SNHLY and FYNNEI. The CDR3 here is CASSAQGGSPLHF. As DNA, the CDR3 is TGTGCCAGCAGTGCCCAGGGCGGTTCACCCCTCCACTTT.

V gene TRBV12-3 or TRBV12-4 combines with J gene TRBJ2-4; possibly TRBD1 or TRBD2 for D (5 bases each). Deletions cut 6 bases from V and 5 bases from J, with 11 bases between. The CDR3 loop spans 13 amino acids. The CDR3 region is CASSLGAQNIQYF. The CDR3 DNA follows: TGTGCCAGCAGCCTCGGGGCTCAAAACATTCAGTACTTC.

The chain links TRBV30 to TRBJ1-1, with D unresolved. Germline V gene sequence: CDR1 GTSNPN, CDR2 SVGIG (reference sequence). Trimming pared 2 bases from V and 7 bases from J, leaving 8 bases between. This CDR3 comprises 11 residues. The CDR3 coding sequence is TGTGCCTGGAGTTTTAGGCTTGAAGCTTTCTTT. Translation gives CAWSFRLEAFF. Using reference TRBV30 and TRBJ1-1 for the parts outside the CDR3, the full variable domain is SQTIHQWPATLVQPVGSPLSLECTVEGTSNPNLYWYRQAAGRGLQLLFYSVGIGQISSEVPQNLSASRPQDRQFILSSKKLLLSDSGFYLCAWSFRLEAFFGQGTRLTVV.

The V call is TRBV6-2 or TRBV6-3, the J call TRBJ2-3, with D uncertain. There are 16 residues in the CDR3. Trimming left V 0 bases short and J 0 bases short, with 10 bases between. Germline V gene lookup returns CDR1 MNHEY and CDR2 SVGEGT. The CDR3: CASSYSPKSSTDTQYF. The CDR3 DNA sequence: TGTGCCAGCAGTTACTCCCCGAAATCTAGCACAGATACGCAGTATTTT.

This clonotype was found once. V and J are TRBV5-4 and TRBJ1-2; tentatively, D is TRBD1 (5 bases). The CDR3 consists of 14 residues. The germline V gene has CDR1 SGHNT and CDR2 YYREEE (reference sequence). The germline V and J ends were trimmed by 4 bases and 9 bases, with 19 bases remaining between them. In DNA, the CDR3 is TGTGCCAGCAGCCCCGGGACGGTGATATCCCGCTACACCTTC. As protein: CASSPGTVISRYTF. Based on the CDR3 plus reference TRBV5-4 and TRBJ1-2, the full variable domain is ETGVTQSPTHLIKTRGQQVTLRCSSQSGHNTVSWYQQALGQGPQFIFQYYREEENGRGNFPPRFSGLQFPNYSSELNVNALELDDSALYLCASSPGTVISRYTFGSGTRLTVV.

The chain is built from TRBV7-8 and TRBJ2-3, with TRBD2 matching 7 bases. The germline CDR1 and CDR2 sequences are SGHVS and FQNEAQ. The CDR3 loop spans 16 amino acids. V gave up 5 bases and J gave up 0 bases; unmatched junction bases: 8. CDR3: CASSTSGGSSTDTQYF. The CDR3 DNA reads as TGTGCCAGCAGCACCTCCGGCGGGAGTAGCACAGATACGCAGTATTTT.

The rearrangement links TRBV15 to TRBJ1-1; perhaps TRBD1 as D (5 bases). The CDR3 spans 12 residues. CDR1 and CDR2 from the germline V gene are LNHNV and YYDKDF (reference sequence). The V gene lost 5 bases and the J gene lost 7 bases, with 11 bases spanning the gap. The CDR3 coding sequence is TGTGCCACCAGCCATAGACAGTATGAAGCTTTCTTT. Protein sequence: CATSHRQYEAFF.

The V and J genes are TRBV28 and TRBJ1-1; 10 bases match TRBD1. The ends lost 4 bases at V and 8 bases at J; junction bases unmatched: 7. There are 14 residues in the CDR3. Germline loops: CDR1 MDHEN, CDR2 SYDVKM. The CDR3 sequence: CASSWDRGEVEAFF. For the CDR3, the DNA is TGTGCCAGCAGTTGGGACAGGGGAGAAGTGGAAGCTTTCTTT.

A remark on this clonotype: Germline is not matched at one junction end, which may reflect a read error. The gene calls are TRBV13 and TRBJ1-2, with unresolved D. The CDR3 spans 12 residues. Germline V gene lookup returns CDR1 PRHDT and CDR2 FYEKMQ (reference sequence). The DNA for the CDR3 is TGTGCCAGCAGCCCAGGTCCCCGAGACATCGAGTTC. Its translation is CASSPGPRDIEF.

CDR3 region: CASDTSGGTDTQYF. CDR3 sequence (DNA): TGTGCCAGCGATACGAGCGGGGGCACAGATACGCAGTATTTT. The gene calls are TRBV9 and TRBJ2-3; 7 bases match TRBD2. Germline loops: CDR1 SGDLS, CDR2 YYNGEE. This CDR3 is 14 amino acids long. V was pared by 7 bases and J by 1 base, with 6 bases of the junction left unmatched. Full variable domain (rest looked up from reference TRBV9 and TRBJ2-3): DSGVTQTPKHLITATGQRVTLRCSPRSGDLSVYWYQQSLDQGLQFLIQYYNGEERAKGNILERFSAQQFPDLHSELNLSSLELGDSALYFCASDTSGGTDTQYFGPGTRLTVL.

The CDR3 region is CASSQDWNGFNYGYTF. In DNA form, the CDR3 reads TGCGCCAGCAGCCAAGATTGGAACGGATTTAACTATGGCTACACCTTC. The V call is TRBV4-1, the J call TRBJ1-2; D is undetermined. The germline V and J ends were trimmed by 0 bases and 1 base, with 12 bases remaining between them. CDR1 is MGHRA, CDR2 YSYEKL, per germline. The CDR3 loop spans 16 amino acids.

The J gene is TRBJ2-2, the V gene TRBV12-3 or TRBV12-4; the D is unclear. This CDR3 has 15 amino acids. The germline V and J ends were trimmed by 5 bases and 1 base, with 11 bases remaining between them. The CDR3 nucleotides are TGTGCCAGCAGTCCCCATAGGGTGAACACCGGGGAGCTGTTTTTT. It codes for CASSPHRVNTGELFF.

The rearrangement joins TRBV11-2 to TRBJ2-7, with unresolved D. Germline V lookup: CDR1 SGHAT, CDR2 FQNNGV. The V end was cut by 5 bases, the J end by 5 bases, with 7 bases between. The CDR3 runs 11 residues. CDR3 in amino acids: CASSRFDEQYV. The CDR3 nucleotides are TGTGCCAGCAGCCGGTTCGACGAGCAGTACGTC.

The chain links TRBV12-3 or TRBV12-4 to TRBJ2-2; D unclear. The V and J ends lost 6 bases and 9 bases respectively, with 17 bases between them. This CDR3 is built from 14 residues. The DNA of the CDR3 is TGTGCCAGCAGAACCCCGGGCCCCCTGCGGGAGCTGTTTTTT. Protein: CASRTPGPLRELFF.

The chain links TRBV3-1 to TRBJ1-5; the D is unclear. Trimming pared 4 bases from V and 2 bases from J, leaving 9 bases between. The V gene's germline CDR1 is LGHDT and CDR2 YNNKEL (reference sequence). The CDR3 runs to 14 residues. The CDR3, as DNA: TGTGCCAGCAGCCCGACAAGCCGCAATCAGCCCCAGCATTTT. It specifies CASSPTSRNQPQHF.

This chain joins TRBV30 and TRBJ2-7; D not certain. V gave up 7 bases and J gave up 3 bases, with 19 bases separating them. The CDR3 totals 14 residues. CDR1 is GTSNPN and CDR2 is SVGIG in the germline V gene (reference sequence). Written as DNA, the CDR3 is TGTGCCTCTCTTCGAGGCCTTCAAGTCTACGAGCAGTACTTC. Translated: CASLRGLQVYEQYF. Complete variable domain (other parts from reference TRBV30 and TRBJ2-7): SQTIHQWPATLVQPVGSPLSLECTVEGTSNPNLYWYRQAAGRGLQLLFYSVGIGQISSEVPQNLSASRPQDRQFILSSKKLLLSDSGFYLCASLRGLQVYEQYFGPGTRLTVT.

The chain has TRBV7-9 and TRBJ2-4; D call uncertain. Germline CDR1 SEHNR, CDR2 FQNEAQ (reference sequence). There are 13 residues in the CDR3. V was clipped by 8 bases and J by 0 bases, with 8 bases between them. CDR3 sequence reads: CASEGLAKNIQYF. The CDR3 nucleotides read TGTGCCAGCGAAGGTCTAGCCAAAAACATTCAGTACTTC.

The CDR3 sequence: CASSNLFDGEPQHF. The CDR3, as DNA: TGTGCCAGCAGCAACCTTTTCGATGGGGAGCCCCAGCATTTT. V is TRBV4-2 and J is TRBJ1-5, with no clear D. Trimming took off 5 bases at V and 8 bases at J, with 16 bases between the two ends. Germline CDR1 LGHNA, CDR2 YNFKEQ. This CDR3 is built from 14 residues.

V and J are TRBV6-6 and TRBJ2-7; either TRBD1 or TRBD2 may supply D (5 bases each). V gave up 5 bases and J gave up 6 bases, with 17 bases separating them. This CDR3 is built from 14 residues. Germline CDR1 reads MNHNY; CDR2 reads SVGAGI (reference sequence). CDR3 bases: TGTGCCAGCAGTCCAGACGGGGCTGGGATCGAGCAGTACTTC. As protein: CASSPDGAGIEQYF.

V and J are TRBV29-1 and TRBJ2-1, with 12 positions matching TRBD2. Germline V CDR1 and CDR2: SQVTM, ANQGSEA. The V gene end was trimmed by 6 bases and the J gene end by 0 bases; junction bases not matched to a gene: 12. This CDR3 has 18 residues. As DNA, the CDR3 is TGCAGCGTGCGACTAGCGGGGGCTCCTAGAGGCTCCTACAATGAGCAGTTCTTC. Its translation: CSVRLAGAPRGSYNEQFF.

The chain links TRBV3-1 to TRBJ2-2; possibly TRBD1 for D (5 bases). V lost 3 bases and J 3 bases, leaving 8 bases between the germline ends. The CDR3 has 14 residues. The V gene's germline CDR1 is LGHDT and CDR2 YNNKEL (reference sequence). CDR3 loop: CASSQQGYTGELFF. The CDR3, as DNA: TGTGCCAGCAGCCAGCAGGGCTACACCGGGGAGCTGTTTTTT. The full variable domain, with the rest looked up from reference TRBV3-1 and TRBJ2-2, is DTAVSQTPKYLVTQMGNDKSIKCEQNLGHDTMYWYKQDSKKFLKIMFSYNNKELIINETVPNRFSPKSPDKAHLNLHINSLELGDSAVYFCASSQQGYTGELFFGEGSRLTVL.

The CDR3 spells CASSPTAAYEQYV. In DNA, the CDR3 is TGTGCCAGCAGTCCGACAGCGGCCTACGAGCAGTACGTC. The chain is built from TRBV6-2 or TRBV6-3 and TRBJ2-7, with D possibly called TRBD1 or TRBD2 (5 bases each). V lost 5 bases and J 2 bases, leaving 10 bases between the germline ends. This CDR3 contains 13 residues. Germline V gene lookup returns CDR1 MNHEY and CDR2 SVGEGT.